These 20 T cell receptor beta chains were all obtained from the same sample, sequenced in a study of blood T cell repertoires in COVID-19. TCRdb keeps only in-frame clones here, not all; method: immunoSEQ multiplex PCR. The data hold approximately 300,000 clones, with roughly 88% observed a single time. The sequenced sample was peripheral blood. The source of these receptors is a woman between 50 and 59 years old with acute or convalescent COVID-19.

The rearrangement links TRBV30 to TRBJ1-5, with a tentative D call TRBD1 (5 bases). V was trimmed by 7 bases and J by 5 bases, leaving 9 bases between them. The CDR3 consists of 11 residues. Germline V gene data show CDR1 as GTSNPN and CDR2 as SVGIG (reference sequence). CDR3: CASGLDQPQHF. The CDR3 nucleotides read TGTGCCTCGGGACTAGATCAGCCCCAGCATTTT.

V and J are TRBV28 and TRBJ1-5, with D perhaps TRBD1 (6 bases). Germline V lookup: CDR1 MDHEN, CDR2 SYDVKM. The CDR3 length is 14 residues. Trimming removed 6 bases from V and 5 bases from J, with 14 bases in between. As DNA, the CDR3 is TGTGCCAGCAGAATCGGGGGGCTCTATCAGCCCCAGCATTTT. This sequence encodes CASRIGGLYQPQHF.

This rearrangement joins TRBV7-9 to TRBJ1-4, with 8 nucleotides matching TRBD1. Germline CDR1 is SEHNR and CDR2 is FQNEAQ (reference sequence). V trimming: 5 bases; J trimming: 0 bases; junction bases outside the gene matches: 8. The CDR3 sequence is 17 residues long. This CDR3 reads CASSLGQGRTTNEKLFF. In nucleotides, the CDR3 is TGTGCCAGCAGCCTAGGACAGGGTAGAACAACTAATGAAAAACTGTTTTTT. Filled out from reference TRBV7-9 and TRBJ1-4, the complete variable domain reads DTGVSQNPRHKITKRGQNVTFRCDPISEHNRLYWYRQTLGQGPEFLTYFQNEAQLEKSRLLSDRFSAERPKGSFSTLEIQRTEQGDSAMYLCASSLGQGRTTNEKLFFGSGTQLSVL.

This clone appeared once. The chain is built from TRBV18 and TRBJ2-1; TRBD2 matches at 7 bases. V lost 2 bases to trimming and J lost 8 bases; unmatched junction nucleotides: 9. The CDR3 runs to 15 residues. Germline-derived CDR1 and CDR2 are KGHSH and LQKENI. The DNA for the CDR3 is TGTGCCAGCTCACCATTGGGAGGGATTATCGATGAGCAGTTCTTC. Encoded protein: CASSPLGGIIDEQFF.

The chain couples TRBV5-4 to TRBJ2-5; TRBD2 agrees at 8 bases. CDR3 length: 15 amino acids. Germline CDR1 and CDR2: SGHNT and YYREEE (reference sequence). J gave up 3 bases and V 3 bases, and 7 bases lay outside the gene matches. Written as DNA, the CDR3 is TGTGCCAGCAGCTACAAAGAAGCGGGAGAAGAGACCCAGTACTTC. It translates to CASSYKEAGEETQYF. The full variable domain, in which reference TRBV5-4 and TRBJ2-5 provide the parts outside the CDR3, is ETGVTQSPTHLIKTRGQQVTLRCSSQSGHNTVSWYQQALGQGPQFIFQYYREEENGRGNFPPRFSGLQFPNYSSELNVNALELDDSALYLCASSYKEAGEETQYFGPGTRLLVL.

This chain uses TRBV11-1 with TRBJ2-5, with D possibly matching TRBD2 (6 bases). Germline values: CDR1 SGHAT, CDR2 FQDESV (reference sequence). The V and J ends lost 8 bases and 5 bases respectively, with 21 bases between them. CDR3 length equals 15 residues. The CDR3 nucleotides are TGTGCCAGCTCTAAGAGGAGACGGGGGTTGGAGACCCAGTACTTC. Encoded protein: CASSKRRRGLETQYF.

The chain joins TRBV5-1 to TRBJ1-2, with D possibly being TRBD1 (5 bases). The V gene's germline CDR1 is SGHRS and CDR2 YFSETQ. The CDR3 length is 13 residues. The V end lost 4 bases, the J end lost 4 bases, and 11 bases lay between the germline ends. CDR3 DNA sequence: TGCGCCAGCAGCCCATCGGACACCTATGGCTACACCTTC. It codes for CASSPSDTYGYTF.

The J gene is TRBJ1-2, the V gene TRBV2; a possible D gene is TRBD1 (6 bases). Germline V gene data show CDR1 as SNHLY and CDR2 as FYNNEI. The CDR3 is 14 amino acids. V was shortened by 2 bases and J by 4 bases, with 11 bases between the two germline ends. The CDR3 bases are TGTGCCAGCAGTGAATGGGACACCAGCTATGGCTACACCTTC. It encodes CASSEWDTSYGYTF.

V and J are TRBV19 and TRBJ1-2; 10 nucleotides line up with TRBD1. V lost 6 bases and J lost 8; bases outside the gene matches: 12. The CDR3 consists of 15 residues. The germline V gene encodes CDR1 LNHDA and CDR2 SQIVND (reference sequence). The CDR3: CASSPAGGQGYGYTF. The CDR3 DNA sequence: TGTGCCAGTAGCCCCGCAGGGGGACAGGGGTACGGCTACACCTTC.

J is TRBJ1-5 and V is TRBV27; TRBD1 matches 10 bases. V lost 3 bases to trimming and J lost 7 bases; unmatched junction nucleotides: 3. Per the germline V gene, CDR1 is MNHEY and CDR2 is SMNVEV (reference sequence). This CDR3 has 14 amino acids. CDR3 sequence (DNA): TGTGCCAGCAGTTTTAGGACAGGGGGACAGCCCCAGCATTTT. Protein: CASSFRTGGQPQHF.

The V call is TRBV5-1, the J call TRBJ2-5, with 15 positions matching TRBD2. V trimming: 4 bases; J trimming: 5 bases; junction bases outside the gene matches: 12. Germline CDR1 reads SGHRS; CDR2 reads YFSETQ. The CDR3 totals 18 residues. The CDR3 loop reads CASSPGLAGGLLTETQYF. For the CDR3, the DNA is TGCGCCAGCAGCCCAGGACTAGCGGGAGGGCTCTTGACGGAGACCCAGTACTTC.

This clone was detected only once. The rearrangement uses TRBV4-1 and TRBJ2-2, with 8 nucleotides matching TRBD1. The CDR3 is 15 amino acids. J lost 4 bases, V lost 4 bases, and 5 bases had no gene match. Per the germline V gene, CDR1 is MGHRA and CDR2 is YSYEKL. This CDR3 is CASSLRTGPTGELFF. The CDR3 nucleotides read TGCGCCAGCAGCCTTCGGACAGGGCCCACCGGGGAGCTGTTTTTT.

J is TRBJ2-7 and V is TRBV24-1; tentative D call: TRBD1 (6 bases). The germline V gene has CDR1 KGHDR and CDR2 SFDVKD. V was trimmed by 4 bases and J by 0 bases, leaving 12 bases between them. The CDR3 spans 15 residues. This CDR3 reads CATSETGPTSYEQYF. The CDR3 region has the DNA TGTGCCACCAGTGAGACAGGCCCCACCTCCTACGAGCAGTACTTC.

CDR3 loop: CASSPDGAASTDTQYF. CDR3 DNA: TGTGCCAGCAGCCCCGACGGTGCGGCTAGCACAGATACGCAGTATTTT. This chain joins TRBV7-7 and TRBJ2-3; D unclear. The CDR3 totals 16 residues. Germline V gene sequence: CDR1 SSHAT, CDR2 FNYEAQ (reference sequence). V was trimmed by 5 bases and J by 0 bases, leaving 15 bases between them.

As concerns this clone: Within the sample, other DNA sequences also encode this same CDR3. The chain recombines TRBV4-2 with TRBJ1-6, with no clear D. V was trimmed by 0 bases and J by 10 bases, leaving 13 bases between them. The CDR3 runs to 15 residues. Germline values: CDR1 LGHNA, CDR2 YNFKEQ. The CDR3 DNA sequence: TGTGCCAGCAGCCAAGAGGCGGAGGGTTCATCACCCCTCCACTTT. It specifies CASSQEAEGSSPLHF.

The gene calls are TRBV7-3 and TRBJ2-5, with a possible D match to TRBD2 (5 bases). The germline V gene has CDR1 SGHTA and CDR2 FQGTGA. The CDR3 runs 13 residues. The V gene lost 5 bases and the J gene lost 2 bases, with 9 bases spanning the gap. In nucleotides, the CDR3 is TGTGCCAGCAGCCGGGGATATCAAGAGACCCAGTACTTC. It yields the protein CASSRGYQETQYF.

The chain joins TRBV29-1 to TRBJ1-1; a possible D gene is TRBD1 (5 bases). Germline assignment: CDR1 SQVTM and CDR2 ANQGSEA. Trimming removed 2 bases at V and 3 bases at J, with 13 bases between. The length of the CDR3 is 14 residues. The CDR3 spells CSVEKGGEYTEAFF. The CDR3 region has the DNA TGCAGCGTTGAAAAGGGAGGGGAGTACACTGAAGCTTTCTTT. The whole variable domain, remainder taken from reference TRBV29-1 and TRBJ1-1, is SAVISQKPSRDICQRGTSLTIQCQVDSQVTMMFWYRQQPGQSLTLIATANQGSEATYESGFVIDKFPISRPNLTFSTLTVSNMSPEDSSIYLCSVEKGGEYTEAFFGQGTRLTVV.

This chain links TRBV2 with TRBJ1-4; 7 bases map to TRBD1. There are 14 residues in the CDR3. Trimming took 4 bases from V and 8 from J; bases not matched to a gene: 7. Germline CDR1 and CDR2: SNHLY and FYNNEI. CDR3 sequence: CASSGSGGREKLFF. Here the CDR3 DNA reads TGTGCCAGCAGTGGGTCAGGGGGTCGGGAAAAACTGTTTTTT.

The V call is TRBV6-1, the J call TRBJ1-5; the D gene is possibly TRBD1 (5 bases). Germline V CDR1 and CDR2: MNHNS, SASEGT. V dropped 0 bases and J dropped 8 bases, with 14 bases sitting between them. The CDR3 length is 15 residues. The CDR3 sequence: CASSEALQGREPQHF. CDR3 in DNA: TGTGCCAGCAGTGAAGCGCTTCAGGGCCGTGAGCCCCAGCATTTT.

The rearrangement links TRBV18 to TRBJ1-2; 7 nucleotides align to TRBD1. This CDR3 region has 15 residues. After removal of 2 bases from V and 4 bases from J, the junction contained 7 bases not matched to a gene. Per the germline V gene, CDR1 is KGHSH and CDR2 is LQKENI. In nucleotides, the CDR3 is TGTGCCAGCTCACCAAATTTAGGGGGCGCCTATGGCTACACCTTC. Its protein is CASSPNLGGAYGYTF.